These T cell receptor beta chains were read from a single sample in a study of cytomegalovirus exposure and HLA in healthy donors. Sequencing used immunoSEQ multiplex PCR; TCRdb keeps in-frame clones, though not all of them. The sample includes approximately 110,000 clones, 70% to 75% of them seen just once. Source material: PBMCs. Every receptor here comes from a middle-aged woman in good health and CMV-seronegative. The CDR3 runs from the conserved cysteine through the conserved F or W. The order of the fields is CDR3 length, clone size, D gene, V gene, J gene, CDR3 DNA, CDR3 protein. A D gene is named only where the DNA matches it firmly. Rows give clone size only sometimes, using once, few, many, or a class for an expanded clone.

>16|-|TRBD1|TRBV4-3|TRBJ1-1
TGCGCCAGCAGCCAAGAAGAGGGGGCATTCTACGCTGAAGCTTTCTTT
CASSQEEGAFYAEAFF
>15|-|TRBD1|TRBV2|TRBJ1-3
TGTGCCAGCAGTCTGACAGGGGATGGGGGAAACACCATATATTTT
CASSLTGDGGNTIYF
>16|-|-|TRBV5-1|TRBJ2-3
TGCGCCAGCAGCCGGGGACTCGAGCGGGGCACAGATACGCAGTATTTT
CASSRGLERGTDTQYF
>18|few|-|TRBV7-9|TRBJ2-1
TGTGCCAGCAGCCCTCTCCCCCTAGGTCGGAGCTCCTACAATGAGCAGTTCTTC
CASSPLPLGRSSYNEQFF
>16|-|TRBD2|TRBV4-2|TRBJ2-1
TGTGCCAGCAGCCAAGATAGTAGCGGGCCTTACAATGAGCAGTTCTTC
CASSQDSSGPYNEQFF
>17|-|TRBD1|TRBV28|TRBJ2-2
TGTGCCAGCAGTTCCCGACCGGACAGGGAGAACACCGGGGAGCTGTTTTTT
CASSSRPDRENTGELFF
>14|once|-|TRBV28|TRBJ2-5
TGTGCCAGCAGATCTTACAGAGGCCGTCGGGACCAGTACTTC
CASRSYRGRRDQYF
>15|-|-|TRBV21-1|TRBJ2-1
TGTGCCAGCAGCAAAAAGCGGGGATGGGGCAATGAGCAGTTCTTC
CASSKKRGWGNEQFF
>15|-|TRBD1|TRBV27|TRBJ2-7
TGTGCCAGCAGTTTTGTCCCAGGGGGCATGGGCGAGCAGTACTTC
CASSFVPGGMGEQYF
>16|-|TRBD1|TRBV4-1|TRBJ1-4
TGCGCCAGCAGCCGACAGGGGAGGGCGACTAATGAAAAACTGTTTTTT
CASSRQGRATNEKLFF
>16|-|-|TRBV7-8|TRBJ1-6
TGTGCCAGCAGCTCGGGGGGCAGGGCCGCTAATTCACCCCTCCACTTT
CASSSGGRAANSPLHF
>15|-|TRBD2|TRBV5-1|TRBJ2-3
TGCGCCAGCAGCTCCGGGACTAGACGCACAGATACGCAGTATTTT
CASSSGTRRTDTQYF
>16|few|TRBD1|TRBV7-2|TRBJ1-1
TGTGCCAGCACCCATATACTGGGACAGGGGAACACTGAAGCTTTCTTT
CASTHILGQGNTEAFF
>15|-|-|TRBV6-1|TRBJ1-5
TGTGCCAGCAGTGAAGTAGGGGGGGGCAATCAGCCCCAGCATTTT
CASSEVGGGNQPQHF
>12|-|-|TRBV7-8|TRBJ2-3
TGTGCCAGCAGCCCAAGCACAGATACGCAGTATTTT
CASSPSTDTQYF
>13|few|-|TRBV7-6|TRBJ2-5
TGTGCCAGCAGCTTCCAGGGACAAGAGACCCAGTACTTC
CASSFQGQETQYF
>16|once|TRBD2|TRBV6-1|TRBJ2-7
TGTGCCAGCAGTGAAGTCTGGACTAGCGGGAGCTACGAGCAGTACTTC
CASSEVWTSGSYEQYF
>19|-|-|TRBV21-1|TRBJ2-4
TGTGCCAGCAGCAAAATAGGACAGGAACCCAGCTTAGCCAAAAACATTCAGTACTTC
CASSKIGQEPSLAKNIQYF
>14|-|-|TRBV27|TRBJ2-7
TGTGCCAGCAGTTTATTTTCGGGGGCCTACGAGCAGTACTTC
CASSLFSGAYEQYF
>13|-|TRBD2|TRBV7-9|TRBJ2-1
TGTGCCAGCAGCTTAGGGGGGGGGAATGAGCAGTTCTTC
CASSLGGGNEQFF
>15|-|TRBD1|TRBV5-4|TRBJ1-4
TGTGCCAGCAGCTTGGGGACAGGGGGGAATGAAAAACTGTTTTTT
CASSLGTGGNEKLFF
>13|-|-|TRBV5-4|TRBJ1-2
TGTGCCAGCAGCCTCTCCCAGGGCTATGGCTACACCTTC
CASSLSQGYGYTF
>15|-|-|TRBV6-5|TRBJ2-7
TGTGCCAGCAGCCCTGGGGTAGCGCACTCCTACGAGCAGTACTTC
CASSPGVAHSYEQYF
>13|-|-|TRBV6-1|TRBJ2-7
TGTGCCAGCACCGAGCAGGCCCACTACGAGCAGTACTTC
CASTEQAHYEQYF
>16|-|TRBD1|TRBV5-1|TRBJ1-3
TGCGCCAGCAGAGACCCGGGACAGGGGGCTGGAAACACCATATATTTT
CASRDPGQGAGNTIYF
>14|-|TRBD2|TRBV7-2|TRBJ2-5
TGTGCCAGCAGCCGCCCGGGACTAGCGGGGTTTGGGTACTTC
CASSRPGLAGFGYF